The clone carrying this T cell receptor (beta chain) was observed a few times. The data derive from a study of shared clonotypes between healthy human individuals. The repertoire was sequenced with immunoSEQ multiplex PCR; TCRdb's copy has only in-frame clones and lacks some. Of around 700,000 clones in the sample, 72% were seen once. With 10 bases clipped from V and 0 bases from J, the junction kept 7 bases outside the gene matches. This CDR3 contains 14 residues. Germline V gives CDR1 MDHEN, CDR2 SYDVKM. This chain uses TRBV28 with TRBJ2-7, with 9 positions matching TRBD2. This sequence originates from a woman aged 25 to 39 in good health. Sequenced: memory CD4+ T cells sorted from blood. The subset: CD45RA-negative fraction. CDR3 sequence: CATISGRISYEQYF. For the CDR3, the DNA is TGTGCCACCATTAGCGGGAGAATCTCCTACGAGCAGTACTTC.